This T cell receptor (beta chain) was recovered during a study of tumor-infiltrating lymphocytes in oesophageal squamous cell carcinoma. This clonotype showed up many times. The length of the CDR3 is 14 residues. CDR1 MNHNY and CDR2 SVGAGI come from the germline V gene (reference sequence). Trimming shortened V by 2 bases and J by 1 base, and 8 bases separated the two germline ends. TCRdb ran MiXCR on the PCR reads and lists one entry per CDR3 protein. Among approximately 18,000 distinct CDR3 sequences, 42% were seen once, and the ten largest hold about 19%. The chain uses TRBV6-6 and TRBJ1-1; possibly TRBD1 for D (5 bases). The receptor comes from a female donor with esophageal squamous cell carcinoma. The sample consisted of normal esophageal tissue next to the tumor. The CDR3 DNA sequence: TGTGCCAGCAGTTACAGGGGTGGGAACACTGAAGCTTTCTTT. This encodes CASSYRGGNTEAFF.